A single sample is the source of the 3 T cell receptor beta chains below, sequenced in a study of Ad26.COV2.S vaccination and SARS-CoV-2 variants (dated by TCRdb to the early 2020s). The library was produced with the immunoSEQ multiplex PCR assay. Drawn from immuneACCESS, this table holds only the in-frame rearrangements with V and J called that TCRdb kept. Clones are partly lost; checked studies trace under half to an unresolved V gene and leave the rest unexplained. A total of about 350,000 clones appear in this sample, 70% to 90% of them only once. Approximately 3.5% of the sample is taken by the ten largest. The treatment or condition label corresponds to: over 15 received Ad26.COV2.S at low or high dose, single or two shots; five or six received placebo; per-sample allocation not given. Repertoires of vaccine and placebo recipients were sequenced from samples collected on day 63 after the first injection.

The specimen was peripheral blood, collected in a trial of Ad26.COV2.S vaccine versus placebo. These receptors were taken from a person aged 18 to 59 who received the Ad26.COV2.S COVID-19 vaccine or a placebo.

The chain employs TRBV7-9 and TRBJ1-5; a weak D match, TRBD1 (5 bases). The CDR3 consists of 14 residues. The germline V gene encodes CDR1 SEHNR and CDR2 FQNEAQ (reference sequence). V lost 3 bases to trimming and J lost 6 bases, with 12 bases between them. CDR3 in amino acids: CASSFIGVGQPQHF. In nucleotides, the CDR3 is TGTGCCAGCAGCTTTATAGGGGTCGGTCAGCCCCAGCATTTT.

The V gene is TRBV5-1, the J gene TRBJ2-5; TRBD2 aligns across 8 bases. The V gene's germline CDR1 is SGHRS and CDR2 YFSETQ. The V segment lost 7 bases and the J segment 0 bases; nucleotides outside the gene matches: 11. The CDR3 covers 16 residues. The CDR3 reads CASALGLAGYQETQYF. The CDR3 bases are TGCGCCAGCGCCTTGGGGCTAGCGGGTTACCAAGAGACCCAGTACTTC.

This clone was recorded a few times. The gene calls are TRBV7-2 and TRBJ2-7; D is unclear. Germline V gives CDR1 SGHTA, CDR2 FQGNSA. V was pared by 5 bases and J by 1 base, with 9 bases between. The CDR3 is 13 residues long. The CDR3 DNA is TGTGCCAGCAGCCCTAGAGCGTCCTACGAGCAGTACTTC. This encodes CASSPRASYEQYF.